The 10 T cell receptor beta chains below all came from one sample that was sequenced in a study of post-analysis software for immune sequencing data. For these receptors, no antigen is known. Study-wide results and caveats: With TRBV5-6, TRBV5-1 and TRBV20-1 included, 5 or 6 TRBV segments were more frequent in patients than in controls.

cDNA libraries for TCR beta contained unique molecular identifiers. TCRdb re-called the PCR reads with MiXCR, one entry per CDR3 protein. The sample records about 760,000 distinct CDR3 sequences, 25% to 30% being singletons. Sequences were obtained from blood. The receptors come from a girl aged 5-17 years with multiple sclerosis.

This clonotype was recorded many times. The V call is TRBV6-5, the J call TRBJ1-2; 7 bases agree with TRBD1. V was pared by 5 bases and J by 4 bases, with 7 bases of the junction left unmatched. Looked up from germline, CDR1 is MNHEY and CDR2 is SVGAGI. The CDR3 has 14 amino acids. The CDR3 nucleotides read TGTGCCAGCAGTCCCGACAGGGACTTCTATGGCTACACCTTC. Its translation is CASSPDRDFYGYTF.

This clonotype was observed a handful of times. The chain joins TRBV5-1 to TRBJ2-3; no firm D call. The V end was cut by 0 bases, the J end by 1 base, with 12 bases between. The CDR3 contains 16 residues. Germline V lookup: CDR1 SGHRS, CDR2 YFSETQ. For the CDR3, the DNA is TGCGCCAGCAGCTTGGTGATTCCGGCGGGCACAGATACGCAGTATTTT. Encoded protein: CASSLVIPAGTDTQYF.

A few counts support this clonotype. The V and J genes are TRBV20-1 and TRBJ1-5; 9 nucleotides agree with TRBD1. Germline assignment: CDR1 DFQATT and CDR2 SNEGSKA (reference sequence). The CDR3 loop spans 15 amino acids. V lost 3 bases, J lost 6 bases, and 9 bases stayed unmatched. Here the CDR3 reads CSASAGTGFSQPQHF. Here the CDR3 DNA reads TGCAGTGCTAGCGCCGGGACAGGGTTCAGTCAGCCCCAGCATTTT.

The chain links TRBV27 to TRBJ1-5; no firm D call. The CDR3 spans 13 residues. CDR1 is MNHEY and CDR2 is SMNVEV in the germline V gene (reference sequence). The V gene lost 4 bases and the J gene lost 7 bases, with 11 bases spanning the gap. CDR3 nucleotide sequence: TGTGCCAGCAGTTCCCGACCGCCGCAGCCCCAGCATTTT. This gives the protein CASSSRPPQPQHF.

In this sample, this clonotype turned up a few times. V is TRBV20-1 and J is TRBJ2-3; 11 bases are shared with TRBD2. The V and J ends lost 6 bases and 2 bases, in that order; junction bases with no gene match: 10. The CDR3 loop spans 16 amino acids. The germline V gene has CDR1 DFQATT and CDR2 SNEGSKA (reference sequence). CDR3 region: CSARPLAGGLTDTQYF. The CDR3 DNA sequence: TGCAGTGCGCGACCCCTAGCGGGGGGTCTCACAGATACGCAGTATTTT.

This chain uses TRBV9 with TRBJ2-7, with 9 positions matching TRBD2. The germline CDR1 and CDR2 sequences are SGDLS and YYNGEE. The CDR3 is 15 amino acids. Unmatched junction bases numbered 9, after V lost 5 bases and J lost 3 bases. The CDR3 nucleotides read TGTGCCAGCAGTCTTAGCGGGAGCAAGGGCTACGAGCAGTACTTC. Translation gives CASSLSGSKGYEQYF.

This clonotype was seen a handful of times. V gene TRBV3-1 combines with J gene TRBJ2-3; D ambiguous. This CDR3 has 15 residues. The V and J ends lost 3 bases and 5 bases respectively, with 15 bases between them. Germline V gene lookup returns CDR1 LGHDT and CDR2 YNNKEL (reference sequence). The CDR3: CASSHLVPGRDTQYF. The CDR3 nucleotides read TGTGCCAGCAGCCACCTCGTTCCGGGCAGAGATACGCAGTATTTT.

V usage is TRBV7-2 and J usage is TRBJ2-5; the D gene is possibly TRBD2 (6 bases). This CDR3 is 14 amino acids long. V lost 1 base and J 7 bases, leaving 13 bases between the germline ends. CDR1 is SGHTA, CDR2 FQGNSA, per germline. In DNA form, the CDR3 reads TGTGCCAGCAGCTTAGGCGGGGCAGAGCGGACCCAGTACTTC. It yields the protein CASSLGGAERTQYF.

This clonotype was seen more than once but under ten times. The V and J genes are TRBV28 and TRBJ2-4, with D uncertain. Germline V gene sequence: CDR1 MDHEN, CDR2 SYDVKM. Trimming pared 10 bases from V and 0 bases from J, leaving 10 bases between. The CDR3 has 13 residues. CDR3 in amino acids: CATKLLAKNIQYF. The CDR3 DNA follows: TGTGCCACCAAGTTACTAGCCAAAAACATTCAGTACTTC.

A few counts support this clonotype. This chain uses TRBV20-1 with TRBJ1-2; D is uncertain. Trimming cost V 0 bases and J 8 bases, with 16 bases left between them. Looked up from germline, CDR1 is DFQATT and CDR2 is SNEGSKA (reference sequence). The CDR3 consists of 14 residues. CDR3 nucleotide sequence: TGCAGTGCTAGAGAGGGTCGGGGATCCGACGGCTACACCTTC. It encodes CSAREGRGSDGYTF.